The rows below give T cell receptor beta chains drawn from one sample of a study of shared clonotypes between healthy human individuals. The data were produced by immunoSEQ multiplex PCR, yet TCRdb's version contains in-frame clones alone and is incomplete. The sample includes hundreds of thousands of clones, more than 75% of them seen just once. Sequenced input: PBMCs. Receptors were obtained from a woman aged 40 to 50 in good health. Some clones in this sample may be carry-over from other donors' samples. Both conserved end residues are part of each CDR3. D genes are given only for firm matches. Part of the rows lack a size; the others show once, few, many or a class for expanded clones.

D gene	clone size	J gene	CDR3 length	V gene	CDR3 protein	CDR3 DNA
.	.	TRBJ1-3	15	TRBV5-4	CASSRRQGGGNTIYF	TGTGCCAGCAGCCGCCGCCAGGGTGGGGGAAACACCATATATTTT
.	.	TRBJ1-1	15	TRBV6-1	CAGTRSSNMNTEAFF	TGTGCCGGGACCCGGAGTTCAAACATGAACACTGAAGCTTTCTTT
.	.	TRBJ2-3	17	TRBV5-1	CASSQGSLEGLADTQYF	TGCGCCAGCAGCCAAGGTAGTTTGGAGGGATTAGCAGATACGCAGTATTTT
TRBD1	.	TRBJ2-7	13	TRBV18	CASSARQGAEQYF	TGTGCCAGCTCAGCCCGGCAGGGGGCAGAGCAGTACTTC
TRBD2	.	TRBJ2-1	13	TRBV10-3	CAIKREGGNEQFF	TGTGCCATCAAGCGGGAGGGGGGCAATGAGCAGTTCTTC
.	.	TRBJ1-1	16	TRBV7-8	CASSLISGTYNTEAFF	TGTGCCAGCAGCCTGATTTCCGGGACGTACAACACTGAAGCTTTCTTT
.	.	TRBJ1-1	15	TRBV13	CASSSRGGLNTEAFF	TGTGCCAGCAGCTCAAGGGGCGGACTGAACACTGAAGCTTTCTTT
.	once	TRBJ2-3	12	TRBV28	CASSSTGDTQYF	TGTGCCAGCAGTTCGACGGGAGATACGCAGTATTTT
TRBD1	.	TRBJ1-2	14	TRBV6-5	CASRIPGQGYGYTF	TGTGCCAGCAGGATACCGGGACAGGGCTATGGCTACACCTTC
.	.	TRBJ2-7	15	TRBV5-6	CASSFMERASYEQYF	TGTGCCAGCAGCTTTATGGAGAGGGCCTCCTACGAGCAGTACTTC
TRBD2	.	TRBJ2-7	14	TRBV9	CASSPGLAGYEQYF	TGTGCCAGCAGCCCCGGACTAGCGGGTTACGAGCAGTACTTC
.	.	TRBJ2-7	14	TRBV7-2	CASSTRDGPYEQYF	TGTGCCAGCAGCACTCGGGACGGACCCTACGAGCAGTACTTC
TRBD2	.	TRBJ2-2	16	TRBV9	CASSASAGVGTGELFF	TGTGCCAGCAGCGCTTCAGCGGGAGTGGGGACCGGGGAGCTGTTTTTT
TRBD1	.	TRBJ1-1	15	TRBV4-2	CASSRAAGQGGGAFF	TGTGCCAGCAGCCGGGCAGCAGGACAGGGCGGGGGAGCTTTCTTT
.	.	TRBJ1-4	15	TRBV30	CAWSLTGSTNEKLFF	TGTGCCTGGAGTCTCACAGGGTCAACTAATGAAAAACTGTTTTTT
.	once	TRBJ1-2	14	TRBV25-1	CASSEYKGNYGYTF	TGTGCCAGCAGTGAATATAAGGGGAACTATGGCTACACCTTC
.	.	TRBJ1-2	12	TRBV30	CAWSTGNYGYTF	TGTGCCTGGTCCACAGGGAACTATGGCTACACCTTC
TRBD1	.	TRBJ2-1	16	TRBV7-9	CASSLVGQGANNEQFF	TGTGCCAGCAGCTTAGTGGGTCAGGGGGCAAACAATGAGCAGTTCTTC
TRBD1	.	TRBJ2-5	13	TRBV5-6	CASSWTGRETQYF	TGTGCCAGCAGCTGGACAGGGCGTGAGACCCAGTACTTC
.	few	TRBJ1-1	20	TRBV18	CASSPITIGRYSGMNTEAFF	TGTGCCAGCTCACCAATTACTATCGGACGGTACAGTGGAATGAACACTGAAGCTTTCTTT
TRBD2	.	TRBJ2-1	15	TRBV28	CASSLAGGGDNEQFF	TGTGCCAGCAGTTTAGCGGGAGGAGGAGACAATGAGCAGTTCTTC
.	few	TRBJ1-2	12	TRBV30	CACQIGTYGYTF	TGTGCCTGTCAAATAGGGACCTATGGCTACACCTTC
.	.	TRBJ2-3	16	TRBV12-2	CASRLVPSSSADTQYF	TGTGCAAGTCGCTTAGTTCCCTCCTCCAGCGCGGATACGCAGTATTTT
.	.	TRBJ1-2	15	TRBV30	CAWGGTEQRNYGYTF	TGTGCCTGGGGAGGGACCGAACAGAGAAACTATGGCTACACCTTC
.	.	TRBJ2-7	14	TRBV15	CATSRDLGQSEQYF	TGTGCCACCAGCAGAGATTTGGGACAAAGCGAGCAGTACTTC
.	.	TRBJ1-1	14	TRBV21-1	CASSNGGMNTEAFF	TGTGCCAGCAGCAACGGGGGCATGAACACTGAAGCTTTCTTT
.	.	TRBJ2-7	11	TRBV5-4	CASSSNYEQYF	TGTGCCAGCAGCTCCAACTACGAGCAGTACTTC
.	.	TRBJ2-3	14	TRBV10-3	CASQSGLSTDTQYF	TGTGCCTCTCAAAGCGGACTTAGCACAGATACGCAGTATTTT
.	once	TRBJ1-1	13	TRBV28	CASSLSDSARAFF	TGTGCCAGCAGTTTATCGGACAGTGCTAGGGCTTTCTTT
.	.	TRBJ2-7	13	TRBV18	CASSPLGRGEQYF	TGTGCCAGCTCACCACTCGGCAGGGGTGAGCAGTACTTC
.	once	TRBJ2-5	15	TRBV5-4	CASSPTGAGQETQYF	TGTGCCAGCAGCCCGACGGGGGCGGGCCAAGAGACCCAGTACTTC
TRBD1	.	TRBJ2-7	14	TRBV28	CAIKPGTGDHEQYF	TGTGCCATCAAGCCCGGGACAGGGGATCACGAGCAGTACTTC
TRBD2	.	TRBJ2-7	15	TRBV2	CASSEGAGEAYEQYF	TGTGCCAGCAGCGAAGGAGCGGGAGAGGCCTACGAGCAGTACTTC
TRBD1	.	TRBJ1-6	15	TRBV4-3	CASSQEYRGDSPLHF	TGCGCCAGCAGCCAAGAATACAGGGGTGATTCACCCCTCCACTTT
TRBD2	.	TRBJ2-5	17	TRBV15	CATSRDRGSSGQETQYF	TGTGCCACCAGCAGAGATAGGGGTTCTAGCGGGCAAGAGACCCAGTACTTC
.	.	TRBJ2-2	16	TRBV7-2	CASSTTTGENTGELFF	TGTGCCAGCAGCACAACGACAGGTGAGAACACCGGGGAGCTGTTTTTT
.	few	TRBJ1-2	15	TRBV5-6	CASSSTRQIPYGYTF	TGTGCCAGCAGCTCGACCCGACAGATACCCTATGGCTACACCTTC
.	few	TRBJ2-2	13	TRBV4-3	CASTQAPTGELFF	TGCGCCAGTACCCAGGCTCCGACCGGGGAGCTGTTTTTT
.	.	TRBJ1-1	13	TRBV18	CASSRGAGTEAFF	TGTGCCAGCTCACGGGGGGCGGGGACTGAAGCTTTCTTT
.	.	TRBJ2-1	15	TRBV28	CASSLGQSSYNEQFF	TGTGCCAGCAGTTTAGGGCAGAGCTCCTACAATGAGCAGTTCTTC
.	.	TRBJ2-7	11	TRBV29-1	CSVKQGYEQYF	TGCAGCGTGAAACAGGGATACGAGCAGTACTTC
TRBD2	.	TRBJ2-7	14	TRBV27	CASSPGTRYYEQYF	TGTGCCAGCAGCCCCGGGACTAGATACTACGAGCAGTACTTC
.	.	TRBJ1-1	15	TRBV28	CASSSGGKGGTEAFF	TGTGCCAGCAGTTCGGGGGGTAAGGGAGGTACTGAAGCTTTCTTT
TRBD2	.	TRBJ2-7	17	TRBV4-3	CASSQGTSGRRPYEQYF	TGCGCCAGCAGCCAAGGGACTAGCGGGAGGAGGCCCTACGAGCAGTACTTC
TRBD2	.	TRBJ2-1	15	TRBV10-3	CAISASGRDYNEQFF	TGTGCCATCTCGGCTAGCGGGAGGGACTACAATGAGCAGTTCTTC
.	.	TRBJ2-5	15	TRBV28	CASSSMTKLAETQYF	TGTGCCAGCAGTTCTATGACTAAGCTGGCAGAGACCCAGTACTTC
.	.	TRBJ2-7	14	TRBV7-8	CASSFEPGVMEQYF	TGTGCCAGCAGCTTCGAGCCAGGGGTAATGGAGCAGTACTTC
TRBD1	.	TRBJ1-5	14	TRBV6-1	CASSVDRANQPQHF	TGTGCCAGCAGTGTGGACAGGGCCAATCAGCCCCAGCATTTT